A single sample gave rise to the 19 T cell receptor beta chains below, sequenced in a study of blood T cell repertoires in COVID-19. Here immunoSEQ multiplex PCR was the method, and the copy in TCRdb shows in-frame clones only, minus some. The table has 180,000 or so clones, less than 80% seen once. Source material: peripheral blood. The receptors come from a man aged 50 or older who had recovered from COVID-19.

The gene calls are TRBV5-4 and TRBJ2-7; possible D gene TRBD1, 5 bases. This CDR3 contains 15 residues. Germline V gene sequence: CDR1 SGHNT, CDR2 YYREEE (reference sequence). The V end lost 0 bases, the J end lost 0 bases, and 10 bases lay between the germline ends. CDR3: CASSLAPTVSYEQYF. CDR3 coding DNA: TGTGCCAGCAGCTTGGCCCCGACAGTCTCCTACGAGCAGTACTTC.

V gene TRBV21-1 combines with J gene TRBJ2-3; the table's D gene call, TRBD2, was not cross checked with the DNA. TRBV21-1 is an annotated pseudogene. This CDR3 region has 20 residues. The CDR3 region has the DNA TGTGCCAGCAGCAAATCCTCGAAAGGGGGGGGGCACGATCCTTTAGATACGCAGTATTTT. It yields the protein CASSKSSKGGGHDPLDTQYF.

The chain uses TRBV28 and TRBJ2-1; 7 bases are a match to TRBD2. The J segment lost 5 bases and the V segment lost 7 bases, leaving 11 bases of the junction unmatched. This CDR3 region has 15 residues. Germline CDR1 is MDHEN and CDR2 is SYDVKM. In DNA, the CDR3 is TGTGCCAGCACCCAAAGCGGGACCTCTAACAATGAGCAGTTCTTC. It encodes CASTQSGTSNNEQFF.

V gene TRBV7-2 combines with J gene TRBJ2-2; the D gene is possibly TRBD1 (6 bases). V lost 7 bases, J lost 9 bases, and 18 bases lay in between. This CDR3 comprises 14 residues. Germline loops: CDR1 SGHTA, CDR2 FQGNSA. The CDR3 sequence: CASMNRAGVRELFF. CDR3 nucleotide sequence: TGTGCCAGCATGAACCGGGCAGGGGTGAGGGAGCTGTTTTTT.

The chain links TRBV4-2 to TRBJ2-3; unclear D gene. Germline-derived CDR1 and CDR2 are LGHNA and YNFKEQ. The length of the CDR3 is 16 residues. The V end lost 1 base, the J end lost 2 bases, and 13 bases lay between the germline ends. Written as DNA, the CDR3 is TGTGCCAGCAGCCAAGTTTTAGCACACGACACAGATACGCAGTATTTT. It encodes CASSQVLAHDTDTQYF.

The chain uses TRBV15 and TRBJ1-1; no definite D call. Between the trimmed V and J ends, which lost 5 bases and 0 bases, there was a span of 10 bases. This CDR3 has 14 residues. Germline lookup yields CDR1 LNHNV and CDR2 YYDKDF (reference sequence). CDR3 protein: CATSPILLNTEAFF. The DNA for the CDR3 is TGTGCCACCAGCCCGATACTCTTGAACACTGAAGCTTTCTTT.

The chain uses TRBV6-2 or TRBV6-3 and TRBJ2-1, with 10 bases identical to TRBD2. The CDR3 runs to 14 residues. CDR1 and CDR2 (germline): MNHEY, SVGEGT. V dropped 2 bases and J dropped 9; count of bases not matched to a gene: 4. CDR3 sequence reads: CASSYVSSGSEQFF. As DNA, the CDR3 is TGTGCCAGCAGTTACGTGTCTAGCGGGAGTGAGCAGTTCTTC.

V usage is TRBV10-2 and J usage is TRBJ2-1; TRBD2 matches 10 bases. Trimming cost V 10 bases and J 9 bases; bases outside gene matches: 12. This CDR3 contains 14 residues. The germline V gene encodes CDR1 WSHSY and CDR2 SAAADI. CDR3 sequence: CATSPAGGPTEQFF. The CDR3 region has the DNA TGCGCCACCTCTCCAGCGGGAGGGCCCACTGAGCAGTTCTTC.

The chain employs TRBV2 and TRBJ1-2; 7 positions agree with TRBD1. The CDR3 is 14 residues long. V trimming: 8 bases; J trimming: 4 bases; junction bases outside the gene matches: 10. From germline, CDR1 is SNHLY and CDR2 FYNNEI. The DNA for the CDR3 is TGTGCCAGCTTCTTCGGACAGGCCTCCTATGGCTACACCTTC. Protein product: CASFFGQASYGYTF.

The sample holds one count of this clone. J is TRBJ1-2 and V is TRBV2; the match to TRBD1 covers 7 bases. The CDR3 extends over 15 amino acids. J gave up 1 base and V 1 base, and 3 bases lay outside the gene matches. Per the germline V gene, CDR1 is SNHLY and CDR2 is FYNNEI. DNA for the CDR3: TGTGCCAGCAGTGAAGGCCAGGGGGATAACTATGGCTACACCTTC. Amino acid sequence: CASSEGQGDNYGYTF.

This clone was found a few times. The gene calls are TRBV18 and TRBJ1-2; D is uncertain. The CDR3 loop spans 16 amino acids. Germline CDR1 is KGHSH and CDR2 is LQKENI. Trimming left V 2 bases short and J 3 bases short, with 16 bases between. In nucleotides, the CDR3 is TGTGCCAGCTCACCATACGGCGCTCGCCAGGACTATGGCTACACCTTC. Amino acids: CASSPYGARQDYGYTF.

The chain carries TRBV6-2 or TRBV6-3 and TRBJ1-4, with a weak D call TRBD1 (6 bases). CDR1 is MNHEY, CDR2 SVGEGT, per germline. Between the trimmed V and J ends, which lost 0 bases and 0 bases, there was a span of 11 bases. This CDR3 is built from 17 residues. The CDR3, as DNA: TGTGCCAGCAGTTACTCGACCGCAGGGGCAACTAATGAAAAACTGTTTTTT. Protein: CASSYSTAGATNEKLFF.

The chain couples TRBV7-2 to TRBJ2-1; 9 positions match TRBD2. The CDR3 spans 15 residues. The J segment lost 4 bases and the V segment lost 5 bases, leaving 6 bases of the junction unmatched. Looked up from germline, CDR1 is SGHTA and CDR2 is FQGNSA. The CDR3 sequence: CASSRGLASYNEQFF. The DNA for the CDR3 is TGTGCCAGCAGCCGCGGACTAGCGTCGTACAATGAGCAGTTCTTC.

This chain links TRBV27 with TRBJ1-2, with TRBD1 matching 7 bases. Germline values: CDR1 MNHEY, CDR2 SMNVEV (reference sequence). This CDR3 comprises 13 residues. The V and J ends lost 3 bases and 5 bases, in that order; junction bases with no gene match: 3. CDR3 nucleotide sequence: TGTGCCAGCAGTTTCACAGGGGATTATGGCTACACCTTC. Translated: CASSFTGDYGYTF.

The V call is TRBV27, the J call TRBJ2-2; 9 bases align to TRBD2. This CDR3 is built from 19 residues. V shed 4 bases and J 1 base; nucleotides not matched to a gene: 13. Germline-derived CDR1 and CDR2 are MNHEY and SMNVEV (reference sequence). CDR3 nucleotide sequence: TGTGCCAGCAGTTCCAAATTAGCGGGAGTTTCGCGGAACACCGGGGAGCTGTTTTTT. It specifies CASSSKLAGVSRNTGELFF.

The chain has TRBV5-4 and TRBJ2-7, with D possibly matching TRBD2 (5 bases). Germline V gene lookup returns CDR1 SGHNT and CDR2 YYREEE (reference sequence). The CDR3 spans 16 residues. The V end lost 4 bases, the J end lost 6 bases, and 23 bases lay between the germline ends. This CDR3 is CASSPWTRALGGEQYF. DNA of the CDR3: TGTGCCAGCAGCCCCTGGACGAGGGCCTTAGGAGGCGAGCAGTACTTC.

J is TRBJ2-1 and V is TRBV10-1; D might be TRBD2 (5 bases). With 4 bases removed from V and 0 bases from J, the gap between germline ends came to 10 bases. The CDR3 length is 15 residues. Germline CDR1 and CDR2: WNHNN and SYGVQD (reference sequence). The CDR3 region has the DNA TGCGCCAGCAGTGGCCGGGGAAGCTCCTACAATGAGCAGTTCTTC. It is translated as CASSGRGSSYNEQFF.

The chain is built from TRBV6-1 and TRBJ2-4; TRBD2 matches at 7 bases. Trimming removed 4 bases from V and 0 bases from J; junction bases left unmatched: 15. This CDR3 region has 19 residues. Germline CDR1 is MNHNS and CDR2 is SASEGT. The CDR3 reads CASSGAGTIASLAKNIQYF. The CDR3 coding sequence is TGTGCCAGCAGTGGAGCAGGGACTATAGCAAGTCTAGCCAAAAACATTCAGTACTTC.

This clone was found once. The rearrangement links TRBV6-2 or TRBV6-3 to TRBJ2-3; 11 nucleotides agree with TRBD2. Germline-derived CDR1 and CDR2 are MNHEY and SVGEGT. CDR3 length: 16 amino acids. V dropped 5 bases and J dropped 4; count of bases not matched to a gene: 8. CDR3 in DNA: TGTGCCAGCAGTCACTACCTAGCGGGAGGTTCAGATACGCAGTATTTT. Encoded protein: CASSHYLAGGSDTQYF.